This TCR beta chain was sequenced in a study of blood T cell repertoires in COVID-19. Everyone who took part was roughly 18 to 89 years old, and they came from 24 US areas. Participants' own reports of clinical history determined their cohort assignment. Recovered Cohort 3 donors showed two negative PCRs, clearance, or symptom resolution. In germline, CDR1 is KGHDR, CDR2 SFDVKD. The length of the CDR3 is 15 residues. Trimming removed 3 bases from V and 3 bases from J, with 10 bases in between. This clone was detected a few times. As processed by the authors: Reference gene primer amplification yielded estimated nucleated cell counts. Clones were read by immunoSEQ multiplex PCR, and TCRdb kept only the in-frame ones, dropping some. The DNA was the basis for D and trimming; V, J and clone size are from that table. The sample has around 260,000 clones; about 93% are singletons.

The sequence was collected from a woman aged 25-40 years who had recovered from COVID-19. Sample: PBMCs or T cells enriched from blood (not recorded which). The chain recombines TRBV24-1 with TRBJ2-2, with a tentative D call TRBD1 (6 bases). CDR3 nucleotides: TGTGCCACCAGTGATGAGGGACAAGACACCGGGGAGCTGTTTTTT. It encodes CATSDEGQDTGELFF.